The clone carrying this TCR beta chain was found a few times. Its antigen is unknown. The read ends 3 residues shy of where the CDR3 ends; the end is completed using the germline J gene. Profiled with immunoSEQ multiplex PCR; TCRdb holds only in-frame clones, not every one. The sample contains about 47,000 clones, none of them singletons. The CDR3 is made up of 13 amino acids. CDR1 and CDR2 from the germline V gene are LNHDA and SQIVND (reference sequence). The data are from a study of T cell clonality in common variable immunodeficiency. Study-level results: What drives increased CVID clonality needs T cell subpopulation sequencing. Repertoire-complication correlations in CVID were limited by patient heterogeneity. Fewer deletions and N-nucleotide insertions were reportedly seen in common variable immunodeficiency TCR beta sequences.

Sample: peripheral blood mononuclear cells. The chain links TRBV19 to TRBJ1-2; 7 bases map to TRBD1. The clonotype was recovered from a person aged 18-69 years in good health. The CDR3 sequence is CASSIDGQDEYTF. CDR3 bases read: TGTGCCAGTAGTATAGATGGACAGGATGAA.